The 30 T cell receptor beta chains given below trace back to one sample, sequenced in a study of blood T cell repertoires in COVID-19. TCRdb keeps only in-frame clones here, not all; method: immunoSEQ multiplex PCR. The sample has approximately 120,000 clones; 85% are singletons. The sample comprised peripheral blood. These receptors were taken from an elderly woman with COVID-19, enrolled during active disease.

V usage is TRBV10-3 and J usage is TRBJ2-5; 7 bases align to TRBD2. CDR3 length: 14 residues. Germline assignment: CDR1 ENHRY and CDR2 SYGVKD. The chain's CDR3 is CATGGDSSQETQYF. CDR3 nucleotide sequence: TGTGCAACGGGAGGAGACAGTAGCCAAGAGACCCAGTACTTC.

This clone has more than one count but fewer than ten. DNA for the CDR3: TGTGCCAGCAGTTTATCACAAACAGGCTATGGCTACACCTTC. Translation: CASSLSQTGYGYTF. The genes are TRBV27 and TRBJ1-2; D possibly corresponds to TRBD1 (5 bases). V was shortened by 0 bases and J by 4 bases, with 9 bases between the two germline ends. Germline-derived CDR1 and CDR2 are MNHEY and SMNVEV (reference sequence). The length of the CDR3 is 14 residues.

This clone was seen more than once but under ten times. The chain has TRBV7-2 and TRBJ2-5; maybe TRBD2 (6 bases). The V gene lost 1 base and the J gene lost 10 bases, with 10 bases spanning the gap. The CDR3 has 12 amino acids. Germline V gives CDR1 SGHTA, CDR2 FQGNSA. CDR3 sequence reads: CASSLVPSVQYF. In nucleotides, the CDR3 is TGTGCCAGCAGCTTAGTACCTAGCGTCCAGTACTTC. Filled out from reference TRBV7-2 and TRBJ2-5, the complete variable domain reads GAGVSQSPSNKVTEKGKDVELRCDPISGHTALYWYRQSLGQGLEFLIYFQGNSAPDKSGLPSDRFSAERTGGSVSTLTIQRTQQEDSAVYLCASSLVPSVQYFGPGTRLLVL.

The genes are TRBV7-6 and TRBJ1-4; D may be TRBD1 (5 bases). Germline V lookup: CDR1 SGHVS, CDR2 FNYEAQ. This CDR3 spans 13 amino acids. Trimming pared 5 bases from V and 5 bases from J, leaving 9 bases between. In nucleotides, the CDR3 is TGTGCCAGCAGCGTAGGGGCAAATGAAAAACTGTTTTTT. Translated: CASSVGANEKLFF.

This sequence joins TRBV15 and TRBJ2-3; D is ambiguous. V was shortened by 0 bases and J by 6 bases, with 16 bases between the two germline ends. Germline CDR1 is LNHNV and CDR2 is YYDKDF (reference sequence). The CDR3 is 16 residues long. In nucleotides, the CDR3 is TGTGCCACCAGCAGAGATCCGGGTCTTGTCTCGGATACGCAGTATTTT. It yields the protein CATSRDPGLVSDTQYF.

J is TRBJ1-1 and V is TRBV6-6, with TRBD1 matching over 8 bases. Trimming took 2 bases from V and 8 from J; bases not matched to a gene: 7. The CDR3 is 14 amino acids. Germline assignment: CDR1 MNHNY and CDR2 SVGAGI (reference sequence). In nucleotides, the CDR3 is TGTGCCAGCAGTTACCCGACAGGGGCGCGCGAAGCTTTCTTT. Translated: CASSYPTGAREAFF.

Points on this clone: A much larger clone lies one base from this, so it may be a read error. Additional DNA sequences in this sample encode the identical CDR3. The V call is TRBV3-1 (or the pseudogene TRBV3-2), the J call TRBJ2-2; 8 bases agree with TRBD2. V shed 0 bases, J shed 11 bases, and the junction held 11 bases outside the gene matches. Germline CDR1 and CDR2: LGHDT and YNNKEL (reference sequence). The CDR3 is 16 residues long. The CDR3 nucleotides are TGTGCCAGCAGCCAAGAGCGAGCGGGAGAGGGCGGAGAGCTGTTTTTT. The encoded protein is CASSQERAGEGGELFF.

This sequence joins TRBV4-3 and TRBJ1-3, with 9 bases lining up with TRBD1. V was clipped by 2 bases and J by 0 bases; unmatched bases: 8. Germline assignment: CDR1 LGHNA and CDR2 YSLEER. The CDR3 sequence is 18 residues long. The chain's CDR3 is CASSQFWTGDNSGNTIYF. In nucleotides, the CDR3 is TGCGCCAGCAGCCAATTCTGGACAGGGGACAACTCTGGAAACACCATATATTTT.

CDR3 residues: CASNVGAGYEQYF. DNA of the CDR3: TGTGCCAGTAATGTGGGGGCCGGCTACGAGCAGTACTTC. The J gene is TRBJ2-7, the V gene TRBV19, with TRBD1 as a possible D gene (6 bases). The CDR3 sequence is 13 residues long. In germline, CDR1 is LNHDA, CDR2 SQIVND (reference sequence). V lost 7 bases, J lost 3 bases, and 13 bases lay in between.

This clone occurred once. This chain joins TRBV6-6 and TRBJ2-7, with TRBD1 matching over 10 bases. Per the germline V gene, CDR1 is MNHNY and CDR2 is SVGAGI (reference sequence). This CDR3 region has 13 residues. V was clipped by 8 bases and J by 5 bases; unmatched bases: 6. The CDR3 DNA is TGTGCCAGCTCCTTCGGGACAGGGGACGAGCAGTACTTC. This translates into CASSFGTGDEQYF.

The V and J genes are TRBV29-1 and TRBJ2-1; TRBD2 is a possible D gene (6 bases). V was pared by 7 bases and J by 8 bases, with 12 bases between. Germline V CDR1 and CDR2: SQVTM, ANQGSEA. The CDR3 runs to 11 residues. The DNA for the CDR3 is TGCAGCGCCCGCGGGGTCGATGAGCAGTTCTTC. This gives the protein CSARGVDEQFF.

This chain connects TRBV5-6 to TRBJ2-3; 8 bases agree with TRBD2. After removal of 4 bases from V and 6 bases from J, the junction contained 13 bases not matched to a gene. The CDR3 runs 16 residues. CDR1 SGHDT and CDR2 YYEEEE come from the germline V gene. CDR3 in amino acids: CASSHLRREGYDTQYF. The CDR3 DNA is TGTGCCAGCAGCCACCTAAGACGGGAGGGGTACGATACGCAGTATTTT.

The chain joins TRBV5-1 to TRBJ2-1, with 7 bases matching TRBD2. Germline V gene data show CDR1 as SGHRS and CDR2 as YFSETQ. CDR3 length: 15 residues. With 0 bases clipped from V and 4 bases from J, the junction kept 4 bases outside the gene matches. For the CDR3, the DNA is TGCGCCAGCAGCTTGGCCAGCGGGGTTTACAATGAGCAGTTCTTC. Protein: CASSLASGVYNEQFF.

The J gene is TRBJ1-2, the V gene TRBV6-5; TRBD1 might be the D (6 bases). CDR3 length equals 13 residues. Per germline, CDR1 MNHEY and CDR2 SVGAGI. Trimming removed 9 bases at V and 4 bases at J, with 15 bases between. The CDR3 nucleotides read TGTGCCAGTAGAACAGGGTCGGGCTATGGCTACACCTTC. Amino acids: CASRTGSGYGYTF.

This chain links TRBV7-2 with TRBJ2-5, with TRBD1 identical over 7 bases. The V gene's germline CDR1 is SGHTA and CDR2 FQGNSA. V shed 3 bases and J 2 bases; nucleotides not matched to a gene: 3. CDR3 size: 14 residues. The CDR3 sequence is CASSLGQLQETQYF. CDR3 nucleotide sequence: TGTGCCAGCAGCTTGGGACAGCTACAAGAGACCCAGTACTTC.

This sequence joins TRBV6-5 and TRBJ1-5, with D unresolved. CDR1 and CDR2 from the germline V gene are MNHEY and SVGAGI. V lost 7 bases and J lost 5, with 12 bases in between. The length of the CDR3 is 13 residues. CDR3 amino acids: CASKVGSDQPQHF. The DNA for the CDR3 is TGTGCCAGCAAGGTGGGCAGTGATCAGCCCCAGCATTTT.

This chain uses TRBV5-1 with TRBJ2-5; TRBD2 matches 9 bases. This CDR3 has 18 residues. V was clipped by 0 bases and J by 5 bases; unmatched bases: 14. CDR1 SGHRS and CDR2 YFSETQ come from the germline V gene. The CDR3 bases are TGCGCCAGCAGCTTGGCCGGATCTAGCGGGACCTCTTGGGAGACCCAGTACTTC. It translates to CASSLAGSSGTSWETQYF.

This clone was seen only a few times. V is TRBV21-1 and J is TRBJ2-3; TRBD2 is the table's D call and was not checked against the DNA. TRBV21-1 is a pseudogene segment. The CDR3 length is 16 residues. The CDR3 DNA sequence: TGTGCCAGCCCTTCTGGGGGGGAGGTCGTCACAGATACGCAGTATTTT. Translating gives CASPSGGEVVTDTQYF.

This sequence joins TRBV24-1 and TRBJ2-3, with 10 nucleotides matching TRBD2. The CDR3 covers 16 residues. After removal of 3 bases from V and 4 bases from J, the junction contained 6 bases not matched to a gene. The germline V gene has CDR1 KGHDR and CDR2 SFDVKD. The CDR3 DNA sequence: TGTGCCACCAGTGATCCTAGCGGGAGTGGTGCAGATACGCAGTATTTT. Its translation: CATSDPSGSGADTQYF.

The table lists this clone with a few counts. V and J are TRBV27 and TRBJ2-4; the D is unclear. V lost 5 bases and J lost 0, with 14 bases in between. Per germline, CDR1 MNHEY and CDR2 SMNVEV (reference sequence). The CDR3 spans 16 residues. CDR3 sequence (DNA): TGTGCCAGCAGTCTTATGGAACTACTAGCCAAAAACATTCAGTACTTC. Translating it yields CASSLMELLAKNIQYF.

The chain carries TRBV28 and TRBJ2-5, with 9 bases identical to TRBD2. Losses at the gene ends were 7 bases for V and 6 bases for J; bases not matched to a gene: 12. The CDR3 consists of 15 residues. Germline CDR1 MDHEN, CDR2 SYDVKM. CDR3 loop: CASTEDSGSAQTQYF. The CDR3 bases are TGTGCCAGCACAGAAGATAGCGGGAGTGCCCAGACCCAGTACTTC.

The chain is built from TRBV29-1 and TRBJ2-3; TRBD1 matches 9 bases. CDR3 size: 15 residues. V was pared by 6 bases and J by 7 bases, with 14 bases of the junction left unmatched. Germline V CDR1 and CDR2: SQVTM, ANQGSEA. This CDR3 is CSVNPGTGLPNTQYF. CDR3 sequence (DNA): TGCAGCGTGAACCCTGGGACAGGGCTTCCTAATACGCAGTATTTT.

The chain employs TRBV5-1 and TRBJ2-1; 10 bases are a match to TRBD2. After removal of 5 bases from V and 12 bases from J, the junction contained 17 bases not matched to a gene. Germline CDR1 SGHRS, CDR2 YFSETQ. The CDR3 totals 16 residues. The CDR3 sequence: CASRDAGTSATDGQFF. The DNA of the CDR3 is TGCGCCAGCAGAGATGCAGGGACTAGCGCGACGGATGGGCAGTTCTTC.

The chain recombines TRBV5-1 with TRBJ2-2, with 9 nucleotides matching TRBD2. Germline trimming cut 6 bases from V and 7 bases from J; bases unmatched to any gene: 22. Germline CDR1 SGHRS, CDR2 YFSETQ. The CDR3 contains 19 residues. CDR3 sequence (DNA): TGCGCCAGCAACCTCCTGAGCGGGAGGTCAGGTATTGGCGTCGGGGAGCTGTTTTTT. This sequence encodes CASNLLSGRSGIGVGELFF.

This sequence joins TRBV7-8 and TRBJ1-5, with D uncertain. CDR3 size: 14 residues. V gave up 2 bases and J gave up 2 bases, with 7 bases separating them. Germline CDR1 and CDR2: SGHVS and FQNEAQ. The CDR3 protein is CASSLPGGNQPQHF. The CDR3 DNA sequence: TGTGCCAGCAGCTTACCCGGGGGCAATCAGCCCCAGCATTTT.

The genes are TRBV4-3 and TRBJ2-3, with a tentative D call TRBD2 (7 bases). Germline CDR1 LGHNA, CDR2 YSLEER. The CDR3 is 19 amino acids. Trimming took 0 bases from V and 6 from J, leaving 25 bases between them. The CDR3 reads CASSQEKSGTTASRDTQYF. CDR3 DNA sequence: TGCGCCAGCAGCCAAGAGAAAAGCGGGACAACAGCCTCGCGGGATACGCAGTATTTT.

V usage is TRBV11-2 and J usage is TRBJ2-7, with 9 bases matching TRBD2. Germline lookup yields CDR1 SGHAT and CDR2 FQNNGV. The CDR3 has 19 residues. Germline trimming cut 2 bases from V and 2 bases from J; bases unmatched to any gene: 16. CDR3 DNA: TGTGCCAGCAGCTTACCCCGGGTAGCGGGAGTAATTCCGACCTACGAGCAGTACTTC. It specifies CASSLPRVAGVIPTYEQYF.

The CDR3 DNA sequence: TGTGCCAGCAGTTACAGCCGACTAGCGGCCTCAGATACGCAGTATTTT. The encoded protein is CASSYSRLAASDTQYF. The genes are TRBV28 and TRBJ2-3, with 9 bases matching TRBD2. The CDR3 length is 16 residues. V shed 4 bases, J shed 4 bases, and the junction held 9 bases outside the gene matches. CDR1 and CDR2 (germline): MDHEN, SYDVKM.

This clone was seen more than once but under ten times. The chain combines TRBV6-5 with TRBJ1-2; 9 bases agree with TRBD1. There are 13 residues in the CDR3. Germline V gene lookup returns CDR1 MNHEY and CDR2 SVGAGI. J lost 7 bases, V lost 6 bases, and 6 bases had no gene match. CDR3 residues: CASRPGTGTGYTF. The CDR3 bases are TGTGCCAGCAGGCCAGGGACAGGGACTGGCTACACCTTC.

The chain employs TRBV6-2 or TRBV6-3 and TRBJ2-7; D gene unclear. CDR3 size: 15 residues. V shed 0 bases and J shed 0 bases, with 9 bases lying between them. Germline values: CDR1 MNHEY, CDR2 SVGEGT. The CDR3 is CASSYSRVLSYEQYF. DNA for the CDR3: TGTGCCAGCAGTTACTCGAGAGTTCTCTCCTACGAGCAGTACTTC.